This T cell receptor beta chain was identified during a study of blood T cell repertoires in COVID-19. CDR1 and CDR2 (germline): SEHNR, FQNEAQ (reference sequence). There are 17 residues in the CDR3. The V and J ends lost 4 bases and 7 bases, in that order; junction bases with no gene match: 14. Only in-frame clones appear in the TCRdb table, and some are missing; sequencing was by immunoSEQ multiplex PCR. The sample shows a few hundred thousand clones, roughly 80% of them seen only once. The sequence derives from a woman under 30 with acute or convalescent COVID-19. The chain combines TRBV7-9 with TRBJ1-3; 9 bases match TRBD1. What was sequenced was peripheral blood. CDR3 coding DNA: TGTGCCAGCAGCTATAGACAGGGGGAAGTCTGGAGGAACACCATATATTTT. Its translation: CASSYRQGEVWRNTIYF.